The sequence of this T cell receptor beta chain was determined in a study of T cells after yellow fever vaccination. Study-wide findings and caveats: Relatively few clonotypes were ones that appeared in both CD4 and CD8 compartments. Booster samples showed a return of most primary-vaccination clones (around 96% CD4, roughly 85% CD8). Abundant bulk-derived clonotypes could contaminate FACS-sorted repertoires.

In making TCR cDNA, 5'RACE template switching added a universal primer site and UMIs to it. TCRdb analysed the 5' RACE reads with MiXCR anew, one entry per CDR3 protein. The repertoire holds around 310,000 distinct CDR3 sequences, with roughly 3.5% as singletons. V lost 5 bases and J lost 5, with 13 bases in between. This CDR3 comprises 13 residues. Germline loops: CDR1 SGHTA, CDR2 FQGNSA. The table lists this clonotype with many counts. Its specificity is not known. The receptor comes from a man aged 18 to 29 who received the YFV17D yellow fever vaccine. The J gene is TRBJ2-7, the V gene TRBV7-2; D possibly corresponds to TRBD1 (5 bases). Sequencing was performed on PBMCs, taken on the day of the yellow fever booster vaccination. CDR3 loop: CASSVTGGDEQYV. CDR3 nucleotides: TGTGCCAGCAGCGTAACAGGTGGAGACGAGCAGTACGTC.